This is a list of T cell receptor beta chains from one sample in a study of siplizumab effects on memory and regulatory T cells. TCRdb's copy holds only in-frame clones and misses some; the assay was immunoSEQ multiplex PCR. This sample carries about 120,000 clones, 80% to 95% of them seen once, and the ten largest clones take over 0.15%. Sample: non-Treg CD4+ T cells sorted from blood. The receptor set was obtained from a human donor in good health. CDR3s include the opening cysteine and the closing phenylalanine or tryptophan. D genes are given only for firm matches. Clone size appears in some rows only: once, few, many, or a class for an expanded clone.

V,D,size,J,CDR3,DNA
TRBV10-3,.,.,TRBJ2-2,CAIRTQSAVTGELFF,TGTGCCATCAGGACACAATCAGCGGTCACGGGGGAGCTGTTTTTT
TRBV12-5,.,once,TRBJ1-2,CASAMRQGALTYGYTF,TGTGCTAGTGCCATGAGGCAGGGCGCACTAACCTATGGCTACACCTTC
TRBV12-5,.,.,TRBJ1-1,CASGPPSNTEAFF,TGTGCTAGTGGACCTCCGAGCAACACTGAAGCTTTCTTT
TRBV15,.,.,TRBJ2-5,CATRREETQYF,TGTGCCACCAGAAGGGAAGAGACCCAGTACTTC
TRBV5-4,TRBD1,.,TRBJ1-3,CASAGTGGNTIYF,TGTGCCAGCGCGGGGACAGGGGGAAACACCATATATTTT
TRBV19,.,.,TRBJ1-5,CASSIVVSVPNNQPQHF,TGTGCCAGTAGTATAGTTGTGTCAGTACCTAACAATCAGCCCCAGCATTTT
TRBV1,.,.,TRBJ1-2,CTSSQSPPGGRYGYTF,TGCACCAGCAGCCAATCCCCCCCCGGCGGACGCTATGGCTACACCTTC
TRBV4-3,TRBD2,.,TRBJ2-1,CASSQELAGGPSYNEQFF,TGCGCCAGCAGCCAAGAACTAGCGGGGGGGCCGTCCTACAATGAGCAGTTCTTC
TRBV5-4,.,.,TRBJ1-2,CASSLASAPGYGYTF,TGTGCCAGCAGCTTGGCGTCCGCCCCCGGCTATGGCTACACCTTC
TRBV5-1,.,.,TRBJ1-2,CASSWRDNGYTF,TGCGCCAGCAGCTGGAGGGACAATGGCTACACCTTC
TRBV27,.,.,TRBJ2-6,CASKFFPASRVSGANVLTF,TGTGCCAGCAAGTTTTTCCCCGCCTCCAGGGTTTCTGGGGCCAACGTCCTGACTTTC
TRBV2,TRBD2,.,TRBJ2-7,CASSDVSGGSYEQYF,TGTGCCAGCAGTGATGTAAGCGGGGGCTCCTACGAGCAGTACTTC
TRBV11-2,TRBD1,.,TRBJ2-7,CASSLAGQGPYEQYF,TGTGCCAGCAGCTTGGCGGGACAGGGCCCCTACGAGCAGTACTTC
TRBV19,TRBD1,.,TRBJ1-6,CASTTATGANSPLHF,TGTGCCAGTACAACCGCCACAGGGGCTAATTCACCCCTCCACTTT
TRBV7-2,.,.,TRBJ2-2,CASSLNVRNTGELFF,TGTGCCAGCAGCTTAAATGTGAGGAACACCGGGGAGCTGTTTTTT
TRBV28,.,.,TRBJ2-2,CASLGGGNTGELFF,TGTGCCAGCCTAGGGGGGGGAAACACCGGGGAGCTGTTTTTT
TRBV4-1,TRBD2,.,TRBJ2-7,CASSQDFAGGYEQYF,TGTGCCAGCAGCCAAGATTTTGCGGGGGGATACGAGCAGTACTTC
TRBV18,.,.,TRBJ2-6,CASSPPTGANVLTF,TGTGCCAGCTCACCACCTACCGGGGCCAACGTCCTGACTTTC
TRBV7-2,.,.,TRBJ1-1,CASSLVGNTEAFF,TGTGCCAGCAGCTTAGTTGGAAACACTGAAGCTTTCTTT
TRBV10-3,.,.,TRBJ1-1,CAISESKDPRTEAFF,TGTGCCATCAGTGAGTCTAAGGACCCACGCACTGAAGCTTTCTTT
TRBV6-1,TRBD1,.,TRBJ1-1,CASSGLSGTGGGTEAFF,TGTGCCAGCAGTGGATTATCCGGGACAGGGGGAGGCACTGAAGCTTTCTTT
TRBV11-2,TRBD2,.,TRBJ2-7,CASSLDRGDYEQYF,TGTGCCAGCAGCTTAGATCGGGGGGACTACGAGCAGTACTTC
TRBV27,.,once,TRBJ1-5,CASSFDYIQPQHF,TGTGCCAGCAGTTTTGACTACATCCAGCCCCAGCATTTT
TRBV4-1,TRBD2,.,TRBJ2-7,CASSQLAGQTYEQYF,TGCGCCAGCAGCCAATTAGCGGGGCAAACCTACGAGCAGTACTTC
TRBV7-9,.,.,TRBJ2-3,CASSYTDTQYF,TGTGCCAGCAGCTACACAGATACGCAGTATTTT
TRBV6-1,.,once,TRBJ1-2,CASSDRDTGGYTF,TGTGCCAGCAGTGACCGGGACACGGGCGGCTACACCTTC
TRBV5-4,TRBD1,.,TRBJ1-2,CASSLQGVVYGYTF,TGTGCCAGCAGCTTACAGGGGGTGGTCTATGGCTACACCTTC
TRBV7-6,.,.,TRBJ1-1,CASSLQGPNTEAFF,TGTGCCAGCAGCTTACAGGGTCCGAACACTGAAGCTTTCTTT
TRBV5-4,.,.,TRBJ1-5,CASSLAGEGDQPQHF,TGTGCCAGCAGCTTGGCTGGGGAGGGTGATCAGCCCCAGCATTTT
TRBV7-2,.,.,TRBJ2-7,CASSLLPGEQYF,TGTGCCAGCAGCTTACTTCCGGGGGAGCAGTACTTC
TRBV7-2,.,.,TRBJ1-1,CASSLRMNTEAFF,TGTGCCAGCAGCTTACGGATGAACACTGAAGCTTTCTTT
TRBV21-1,.,.,TRBJ2-5,CASSSPGQRIETQYF,TGTGCCAGCAGCAGCCCGGGACAGAGGATAGAGACCCAGTACTTC
TRBV11-2,.,.,TRBJ2-1,CASSFWDEQFF,TGTGCCAGCAGCTTCTGGGATGAGCAGTTCTTC
TRBV10-3,.,.,TRBJ2-5,CAISESATARGRLYF,TGTGCCATCAGTGAGTCTGCGACTGCACGGGGGCGGCTGTACTTC
TRBV4-1,.,.,TRBJ2-3,CASRDTGPSADTQYF,TGCGCCAGCAGAGATACAGGGCCCAGCGCAGATACGCAGTATTTT
TRBV7-2,.,once,TRBJ1-1,CASRAEGNTEAFF,TGTGCCAGCAGGGCGGAAGGGAACACTGAAGCTTTCTTT
TRBV30,.,.,TRBJ1-1,CAWGGPSAEAFF,TGTGCCTGGGGGGGGCCATCGGCTGAAGCTTTCTTT
TRBV2,.,.,TRBJ2-1,CASRTGMAFF,TGTGCCAGCAGAACAGGGATGGCGTTCTTC
TRBV4-1,.,.,TRBJ1-1,CASSQGRGNMNTEAFF,TGCGCCAGCAGCCAAGGCAGGGGAAACATGAACACTGAAGCTTTCTTT
TRBV29-1,.,.,TRBJ1-1,CGYKRTEGTEAFF,TGCGGGTATAAAAGGACGGAAGGCACTGAAGCTTTCTTT
TRBV4-3,.,.,TRBJ2-7,CASSQGHTSSYEQYF,TGCGCCAGCAGCCAAGGACACACGAGCTCCTACGAGCAGTACTTC
TRBV6-5,TRBD1,.,TRBJ1-5,CAIRETGERNQPQHF,TGTGCCATCAGGGAGACAGGGGAGCGCAATCAGCCCCAGCATTTT
TRBV18,TRBD1,.,TRBJ1-2,CASSNPSDRSRTYGYTF,TGTGCCAGCTCTAACCCATCGGACAGGAGCAGGACCTATGGCTACACCTTC
TRBV7-2,.,.,TRBJ2-1,CASSQGPNNEQFF,TGTGCCAGCAGCCAAGGACCCAACAATGAGCAGTTCTTC
TRBV2,.,.,TRBJ2-5,CASSFQETQYF,TGTGCCAGCAGCTTCCAAGAGACCCAGTACTTC
TRBV7-3,TRBD2,.,TRBJ2-1,CASSPSGGSYNEQFF,TGTGCCAGCAGCCCCAGCGGGGGATCCTACAATGAGCAGTTCTTC
TRBV6-5,.,.,TRBJ2-7,CASGLHLSYEQYF,TGTGCCAGCGGATTACACCTGTCCTACGAGCAGTACTTC
TRBV5-1,.,.,TRBJ2-3,CASSLGRGLTDTQYF,TGCGCCAGCAGCTTGGGAAGGGGATTAACAGATACGCAGTATTTT
TRBV7-3,TRBD2,.,TRBJ2-1,CASSTTPSGGSIEQFF,TGTGCCAGCAGCACGACTCCTAGCGGGGGTAGTATCGAGCAGTTCTTC
TRBV18,.,.,TRBJ2-5,CASSPDQETQYF,TGTGCCAGCTCACCCGATCAAGAGACCCAGTACTTC
TRBV9,.,once,TRBJ2-3,CASSTHLGSDTQYF,TGTGCCAGCAGCACCCACCTAGGTTCAGATACGCAGTATTTT
TRBV7-9,.,.,TRBJ1-6,CASGRDGSSYNSPLHF,TGTGCCAGCGGACGGGACGGGAGCTCCTATAATTCACCCCTCCACTTT
TRBV28,TRBD1,.,TRBJ1-1,CASSSGTGGAYTEAFF,TGTGCCAGCAGCTCCGGGACAGGGGGCGCGTACACTGAAGCTTTCTTT
TRBV7-9,.,few,TRBJ1-2,CASSSEREMALGNYGYTF,TGTGCCAGCAGCTCCGAAAGGGAGATGGCCCTGGGTAACTATGGCTACACCTTC